Detailed here is one TCR beta chain. The antigen remains unidentified. The data were taken from a study of cytomegalovirus exposure and HLA in healthy donors. The wider study: Inside one of the first data releases sat around 80 million unique TCRs taken from HLA-typed donors. Study-level points and caveats: For most TCR beta V segments, an earlier analysis put the productive rate at about 87% or about 30% of the time.

Germline CDR1 MGHRA, CDR2 YSYEKL. V was cut by 4 bases and J by 1 base, with 10 bases left in between. The CDR3 is made up of 15 amino acids. Healthy people donating bone marrow made up the donors. This PCR relied on a set of 60 Vbeta primers and 13 Jbeta primers. Produced via immunoSEQ multiplex PCR; TCRdb's table is partial and in-frame only. The repertoire consists of more than 95,000 clones, with about four fifths occurring once and the leading ten covering approximately 3.8%. Sequenced material: PBMCs. The TCR originated in a woman aged 40 to 50 in good health and CMV-seropositive. This chain uses TRBV4-1 with TRBJ2-2, with D possibly being TRBD1 (5 bases). The CDR3: CASSPPGRNTGELFF. The CDR3 DNA is TGCGCCAGCAGCCCCCCAGGGCGGAACACCGGGGAGCTGTTTTTT.